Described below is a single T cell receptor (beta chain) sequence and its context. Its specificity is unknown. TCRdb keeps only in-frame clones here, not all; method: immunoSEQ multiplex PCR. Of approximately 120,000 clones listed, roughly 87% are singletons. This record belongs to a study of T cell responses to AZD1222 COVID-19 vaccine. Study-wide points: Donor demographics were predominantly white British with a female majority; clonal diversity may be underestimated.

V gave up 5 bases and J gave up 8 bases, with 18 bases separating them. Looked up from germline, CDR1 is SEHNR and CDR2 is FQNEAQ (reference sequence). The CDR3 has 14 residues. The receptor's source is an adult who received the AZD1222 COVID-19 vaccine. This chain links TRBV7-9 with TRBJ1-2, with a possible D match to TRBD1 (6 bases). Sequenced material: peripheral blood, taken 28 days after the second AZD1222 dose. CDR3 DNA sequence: TGTGCCAGCAGCCAACAGATCCGGGACATCGGCTACACCTTC. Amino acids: CASSQQIRDIGYTF.